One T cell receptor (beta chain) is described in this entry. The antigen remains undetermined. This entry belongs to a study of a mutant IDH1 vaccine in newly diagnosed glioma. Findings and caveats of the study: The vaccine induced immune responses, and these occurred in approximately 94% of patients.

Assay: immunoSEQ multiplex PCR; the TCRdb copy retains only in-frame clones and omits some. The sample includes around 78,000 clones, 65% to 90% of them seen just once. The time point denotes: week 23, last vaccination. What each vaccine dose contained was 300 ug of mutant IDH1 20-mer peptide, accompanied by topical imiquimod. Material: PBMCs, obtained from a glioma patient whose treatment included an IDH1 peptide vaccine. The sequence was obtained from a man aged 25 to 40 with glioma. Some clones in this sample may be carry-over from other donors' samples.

CDR3 sequence reads: CASSVQGPRREQYF. The DNA for the CDR3 is TGCGCCAGCAGCGTCCAGGGGCCGCGGCGGGAGCAGTACTTC. This rearrangement joins TRBV5-1 to TRBJ2-7; a weak D match, TRBD1 (6 bases). Germline CDR1 reads SGHRS; CDR2 reads YFSETQ. Trimming removed 4 bases at V and 7 bases at J, with 18 bases between. CDR3 length: 14 amino acids.